The rows below give T cell receptor beta chains drawn from one sample of a study of cytomegalovirus exposure and HLA in healthy donors. TCRdb keeps only in-frame clones here, not all; method: immunoSEQ multiplex PCR. Counted here are over 150,000 clones, 85% occurring once; the ten biggest clones make up about a sixth. The sequenced sample was PBMCs. These receptors were taken from a man aged 18-30 years in good health and CMV-seropositive. CDR3s include the opening cysteine and the closing phenylalanine or tryptophan. The order of the fields is D gene, V gene, CDR3 protein. D genes are given only for firm matches.

>-|TRBV6-5
CASSLALNTEAFF
>-|TRBV14
CASSQESGYYEQYF
>TRBD2|TRBV7-2
CASSYKGGAWETQYF
>-|TRBV28
CASSFLVQGSNTEAFF
>TRBD1|TRBV10-3
CAVSRGTGADTQYF
>-|TRBV21-1
CASSREEPNQPQHF
>-|TRBV14
CASSQSGQPNYGYTF
>-|TRBV29-1
CSVEDRGGADTQYF
>-|TRBV7-2
CASSPGRAGAADTQYF
>-|TRBV10-1
CASSLDPRLHF
>TRBD1|TRBV5-1
CASSLDALGQGYEQYF
>-|TRBV6-5
CASSVRQGTEAFF
>-|TRBV7-3
CASSRGDQETQYF
>-|TRBV2
CASSESGVEKLFF
>TRBD1|TRBV5-4
CANSTGRDNQPQHF
>-|TRBV6-1
CASSEPRRFPGELFF
>TRBD1|TRBV7-9
CASILRDGQGAPGELFF
>-|TRBV7-3
CASSLSPGLSEAFF
>-|TRBV6-1
CASSEALATGTDTQYF
>TRBD2|TRBV28
CASSPSGGAYNEQFF
>-|TRBV6-6
CASSYSGGERTQYF
>-|TRBV27
CASSFGSGSYEQYF
>-|TRBV7-6
CASSPEGVTGEKLFF
>-|TRBV4-1
CASRNSGELFF
>-|TRBV5-1
CATSRAGFTGELFF
>-|TRBV27
CASSLAPGNNQPQHF
>TRBD1|TRBV28
CASSSDRGRIWHF
>TRBD2|TRBV19
CASSIWLRLAGGRSSYNEQFF
>TRBD1|TRBV5-4
CASSQQGEGYTF
>TRBD2|TRBV7-9
CASSLGLAGEQETQYF
>TRBD2|TRBV7-8
CASSLERLAGLDEQFF
>TRBD1|TRBV7-9
CASSLEGGQVNEAFF
>-|TRBV28
CASSLGPHSYGYTF
>TRBD1|TRBV29-1
CSVGTGVTEAFF
>-|TRBV30
CAWSTEGETQYF
>TRBD1|TRBV19
CASSIPSGQGNYGYTF
>-|TRBV6-4
CASSPDLGQPQHF